This T cell receptor (beta chain) was observed in a study of cytomegalovirus exposure and HLA in healthy donors. Study-level points and caveats: Later genetic work tied a missense DCLRE1C variant to beta-chain V and J trimming. Earlier analysis yielded a pattern in which most TCR beta V segments were productive about 90% or about 30% of the time.

CDR1 MNHNS and CDR2 SASEGT come from the germline V gene. The CDR3 contains 12 residues. Losses at the gene ends were 11 bases for V and 6 bases for J; bases not matched to a gene: 7. Researchers ran the PCR with 60 Vbeta and 13 Jbeta primers. Only in-frame clones appear in the TCRdb table, and some are missing; sequencing was by immunoSEQ multiplex PCR. The sample lists just over 150,000 clones, about 79% occurring once. About this clone itself: The target antigen is unknown.

The chain uses TRBV6-1 and TRBJ2-1; 7 bases line up with TRBD2. Sequenced sample: PBMCs. The TCR comes from a man aged 45-65 years in good health and CMV-seropositive. CDR3: CASGLFLNEQFF. CDR3 DNA sequence: TGTGCCTCGGGACTATTCCTCAATGAGCAGTTCTTC.